A selection of T cell receptor beta chains follows, all from one sample in a study of cytomegalovirus exposure and HLA in healthy donors. The data were produced by immunoSEQ multiplex PCR, yet TCRdb's version contains in-frame clones alone and is incomplete. The data hold 150,000 to 200,000 clones, with around 84% observed a single time. Specimen: PBMCs. These receptors all stem from a man younger than 30 in good health and CMV-seropositive. Both conserved end residues are part of each CDR3. Each record gives: clone size, V gene, D gene, J gene, CDR3 protein, CDR3 DNA. A D gene is named only where the DNA matches it firmly. Size is omitted from some rows. Given values are once, few, many or a class for expanded clones.

few	TRBV6-1	NA	TRBJ2-2	CASSRAGRGGELFF	TGTGCCAGCAGCCGGGCGGGGCGGGGCGGGGAGCTGTTTTTT
NA	TRBV6-6	TRBD1	TRBJ1-6	CASSRDRYSPLHF	TGTGCCAGCAGTCGGGACAGATATTCACCCCTCCACTTT
NA	TRBV7-9	TRBD2	TRBJ2-7	CASSLDIYGTIYEQYF	TGTGCCAGCAGCTTAGATATTTACGGGACTATCTACGAGCAGTACTTC
NA	TRBV7-6	NA	TRBJ2-3	CASSPRTVSADTQYF	TGTGCCAGCAGCCCAAGGACAGTGAGCGCAGATACGCAGTATTTT
NA	TRBV5-1	NA	TRBJ2-7	CASSIGSLTYEQYF	TGCGCCAGCAGCATAGGGAGTCTGACCTACGAGCAGTACTTC
NA	TRBV10-3	NA	TRBJ1-1	CAISLQGNTEAFF	TGTGCCATCAGCCTACAGGGGAACACTGAAGCTTTCTTT
NA	TRBV27	TRBD2	TRBJ2-3	CASSPGTSGTDTQYF	TGTGCCAGCAGTCCCGGGACTAGCGGCACAGATACGCAGTATTTT
NA	TRBV5-1	TRBD1	TRBJ2-7	CASSLQGDYEQYF	TGCGCCAGCAGCTTACAGGGGGACTACGAGCAGTACTTC
few	TRBV6-4	NA	TRBJ2-3	CASSDTGGTDTQYF	TGTGCCAGCAGTGACACGGGGGGCACAGATACGCAGTATTTT
NA	TRBV20-1	NA	TRBJ2-7	CSARGGSGQYF	TGCAGTGCTAGAGGAGGCTCTGGGCAGTACTTC
NA	TRBV11-3	TRBD2	TRBJ2-3	CASSSPGSGGHTDTQYF	TGTGCCAGCAGCTCACCAGGTAGCGGGGGCCACACAGATACGCAGTATTTT
NA	TRBV29-1	TRBD1	TRBJ2-3	CSVTGTGGYGTDTQYF	TGCAGCGTGACAGGAACAGGGGGCTATGGCACAGATACGCAGTATTTT
NA	TRBV5-1	NA	TRBJ2-7	CASSLVDSTYEQYF	TGCGCCAGCAGCTTGGTGGACAGTACCTACGAGCAGTACTTC
NA	TRBV5-1	NA	TRBJ2-7	CASSLASGSSYEQYF	TGCGCCAGCAGCTTGGCCTCGGGTAGCTCCTACGAGCAGTACTTC
NA	TRBV9	TRBD1	TRBJ1-3	CASSPPDRGFGNTIYF	TGTGCCAGCAGCCCTCCGGACAGGGGGTTTGGAAACACCATATATTTT
NA	TRBV30	TRBD1	TRBJ1-5	CAWSGGDRGGQPQHF	TGTGCCTGGAGTGGAGGGGACAGGGGCGGGCAGCCCCAGCATTTT
NA	TRBV5-1	NA	TRBJ2-7	CASSLEGGTSSYEQYF	TGCGCCAGCAGCTTGGAGGGGGGGACGAGCTCCTACGAGCAGTACTTC
NA	TRBV29-1	NA	TRBJ2-1	CSVGSLAEQFF	TGCAGCGTCGGTAGTCTAGCGGAGCAGTTCTTC
once	TRBV18	NA	TRBJ2-7	CASSPPGEYEQYF	TGTGCCAGCTCACCACCCGGGGAATACGAGCAGTACTTC
NA	TRBV5-1	NA	TRBJ2-2	CASSFRDQNRVGAGELFF	TGCGCCAGCAGCTTCAGAGACCAAAACAGGGTCGGCGCCGGGGAGCTGTTTTTT
NA	TRBV7-8	NA	TRBJ2-3	CASSQADYPLESGTQYF	TGTGCCAGCAGCCAAGCTGACTACCCCCTGGAAAGCGGTACGCAGTATTTT
NA	TRBV11-3	NA	TRBJ2-1	CASADWGSGDLNEQFF	TGTGCCAGTGCAGATTGGGGGTCAGGGGATCTCAATGAGCAGTTCTTC
once	TRBV9	NA	TRBJ1-1	CASSVGTRQATNSEAFF	TGTGCCAGCAGCGTAGGGACGCGACAGGCCACCAACTCTGAAGCTTTCTTT
NA	TRBV5-6	NA	TRBJ2-3	CASSADMGFSGPTDTQYF	TGTGCCAGCAGCGCGGACATGGGGTTTTCGGGTCCCACAGATACGCAGTATTTT
NA	TRBV4-1	TRBD1	TRBJ2-2	CASSQGTGITTGELFF	TGCGCCAGCAGCCAAGGGACAGGGATTACCACCGGGGAGCTGTTTTTT
NA	TRBV4-3	TRBD1	TRBJ2-7	CASSQTGTGPSYEQYF	TGCGCCAGCAGCCAGACCGGGACAGGGCCTTCCTACGAGCAGTACTTC
NA	TRBV10-3	TRBD2	TRBJ2-2	CAIRAPGLTNTGELFF	TGTGCCATCAGGGCCCCGGGACTAACGAACACCGGGGAGCTGTTTTTT
NA	TRBV7-3	TRBD2	TRBJ2-3	CASSSVSGGSTDTQYF	TGTGCCAGCAGCTCCGTGAGCGGGGGGAGCACAGATACGCAGTATTTT
NA	TRBV30	NA	TRBJ1-1	CAWNFSPAEGAFF	TGTGCCTGGAACTTCTCCCCGGCCGAGGGAGCTTTCTTT
NA	TRBV4-1	NA	TRBJ2-3	CASSPGGGTDTQYF	TGCGCCAGCAGCCCCGGGGGAGGCACAGATACGCAGTATTTT
once	TRBV5-4	NA	TRBJ2-7	CASSLAVGATEQYF	TGTGCCAGCAGCTTGGCGGTGGGGGCTACCGAGCAGTACTTC
NA	TRBV7-9	TRBD1	TRBJ2-7	CASSFPGTGAYEQYF	TGTGCCAGCAGTTTTCCCGGGACAGGGGCCTACGAGCAGTACTTC
NA	TRBV13	TRBD1	TRBJ1-1	CASSPGTGESFF	TGTGCCAGCAGCCCCGGGACAGGGGAATCTTTCTTT
NA	TRBV9	TRBD1	TRBJ2-3	CASSYSGTGYADTQYF	TGTGCCAGCAGCTACTCGGGGACAGGGTACGCAGATACGCAGTATTTT
few	TRBV6-6	TRBD1	TRBJ1-1	CASSVGQALNTEAFF	TGTGCCAGCAGTGTGGGACAGGCCCTGAACACTGAAGCTTTCTTT
NA	TRBV11-2	TRBD1	TRBJ2-1	CASSYGQGAIDEQFF	TGTGCCAGCAGCTACGGACAGGGGGCGATTGATGAGCAGTTCTTC
NA	TRBV25-1	NA	TRBJ1-2	CASQDRTYGYTF	TGTGCCAGCCAGGACAGAACCTATGGCTACACCTTC
NA	TRBV19	TRBD1	TRBJ1-2	CASSIGDRGSYGYTF	TGTGCCAGTAGTATAGGGGACAGGGGAAGCTATGGCTACACCTTC
few	TRBV6-5	NA	TRBJ2-2	CASRDGGTYTGELFF	TGTGCCAGCAGAGACGGAGGCACCTACACCGGGGAGCTGTTTTTT
NA	TRBV7-2	TRBD1	TRBJ1-1	CASSLLGSGGGGTEAFF	TGTGCCAGCAGTTTATTGGGATCAGGGGGTGGGGGCACTGAAGCTTTCTTT
NA	TRBV18	NA	TRBJ1-4	CASSPVRGYEKLFF	TGTGCCAGCTCACCAGTAAGGGGGTATGAAAAACTGTTTTTT
NA	TRBV29-1	NA	TRBJ2-7	CSVLAGTYEQYF	TGCAGCGTCCTGGCCGGGACCTACGAGCAGTACTTC
NA	TRBV5-5	NA	TRBJ1-5	CASSLLGGGGNQPQHF	TGTGCCAGCAGCTTGTTGGGCGGGGGGGGCAATCAGCCCCAGCATTTT
few	TRBV19	TRBD1	TRBJ1-1	CASSIDRGQLVNTEAFF	TGTGCCAGTAGTATAGACAGGGGGCAGCTTGTAAACACTGAAGCTTTCTTT
NA	TRBV4-2	TRBD1	TRBJ1-5	CASSLTDRDNQPQHF	TGTGCCAGCAGCCTCACGGACAGGGACAATCAGCCCCAGCATTTT
once	TRBV5-4	TRBD1	TRBJ2-7	CASSHSGTVRYEQYF	TGTGCCAGCAGCCATTCCGGGACAGTTAGATACGAGCAGTACTTC
NA	TRBV30	TRBD1	TRBJ1-2	CAWSGQGYGYTF	TGTGCCTGGAGTGGACAGGGCTATGGCTACACCTTC
NA	TRBV18	NA	TRBJ2-7	CASSPPSNREQYF	TGTGCCAGCTCACCACCGTCCAACCGGGAGCAGTACTTC
once	TRBV6-5	TRBD1	TRBJ2-1	CASSHLGQVYEQFF	TGTGCCAGCAGTCACCTCGGACAGGTCTATGAGCAGTTCTTC
NA	TRBV11-2	TRBD1	TRBJ2-7	CASSFGQGLSYEQYF	TGTGCCAGCAGCTTCGGACAGGGTTTGTCCTACGAGCAGTACTTC